These 25 T cell receptor beta chains originate from one sample sequenced in a study of blood T cell repertoires in COVID-19. Here immunoSEQ multiplex PCR was the method, and the copy in TCRdb shows in-frame clones only, minus some. This repertoire shows under 250,000 clones, 85% to 90% found once; its top ten account for roughly 5.8%. The sequencing sample was made of peripheral blood. These receptors all stem from a man in his fifties or sixties with acute or convalescent COVID-19.

The chain couples TRBV2 to TRBJ2-7; 7 nucleotides align to TRBD1. Losses at the gene ends were 10 bases for V and 1 base for J; bases not matched to a gene: 4. The CDR3 extends over 12 amino acids. Germline CDR1 SNHLY, CDR2 FYNNEI. As DNA, the CDR3 is TGTGCCACCCAGGGACAGTCCTACGAGCAGTACTTC. Translating it yields CATQGQSYEQYF.

The chain couples TRBV5-1 to TRBJ2-2; D call uncertain. This CDR3 has 15 amino acids. Germline CDR1 SGHRS, CDR2 YFSETQ. The V gene lost 1 base and the J gene lost 1 base, with 8 bases spanning the gap. The CDR3 loop reads CASSLHNLNTGELFF. Here the CDR3 DNA reads TGCGCCAGCAGCTTGCACAACCTGAACACCGGGGAGCTGTTTTTT.

V gene TRBV28 combines with J gene TRBJ2-1; tentatively, D is TRBD2 (5 bases). V lost 6 bases to trimming and J lost 2 bases, with 20 bases between them. The V gene's germline CDR1 is MDHEN and CDR2 SYDVKM. This CDR3 has 17 amino acids. In DNA, the CDR3 is TGTGCCAGCAGGCCAGACTACCTTTTCCGCCCCTACAATGAGCAGTTCTTC. Amino acids: CASRPDYLFRPYNEQFF.

This sequence joins TRBV7-9 and TRBJ2-7; 8 nucleotides line up with TRBD1. The CDR3 totals 13 residues. V lost 5 bases and J lost 7; bases outside the gene matches: 7. Looked up from germline, CDR1 is SEHNR and CDR2 is FQNEAQ (reference sequence). The CDR3 coding sequence is TGTGCCAGCAGCGCGGACAGGGCGGGGGAGCAGTACTTC. This codes for CASSADRAGEQYF.

This clone is a singleton in its sample. Written as DNA, the CDR3 is TGTGCCAGCAGGAGGGACACCTCTGGAAACACCATATATTTT. Its protein product is CASRRDTSGNTIYF. The V call is TRBV27, the J call TRBJ1-3; possible D gene TRBD1, 6 bases. The germline V gene has CDR1 MNHEY and CDR2 SMNVEV (reference sequence). This CDR3 has 14 amino acids. The ends were cut back, 6 bases at V and 0 bases at J, with 9 bases in the middle.

This clone occurred many times. The rearrangement links TRBV5-1 to TRBJ1-5; D gene ambiguous. The CDR3 covers 15 residues. Deletions cut 0 bases from V and 3 bases from J, with 10 bases between. Germline assignment: CDR1 SGHRS and CDR2 YFSETQ. CDR3 protein: CASSLDGQDNQPQHF. The CDR3 DNA sequence: TGCGCCAGCAGCTTGGATGGGCAGGACAATCAGCCCCAGCATTTT.

This chain joins TRBV9 and TRBJ2-5; 7 nucleotides agree with TRBD2. With V trimmed by 0 bases and J by 4 bases, 0 bases remained unmatched. Germline assignment: CDR1 SGDLS and CDR2 YYNGEE. The CDR3 extends over 13 amino acids. CDR3 sequence reads: CASSVVAGETQYF. The CDR3 bases are TGTGCCAGCAGCGTAGTAGCGGGAGAGACCCAGTACTTC.

The chain recombines TRBV30 with TRBJ2-2; weak D call: TRBD2 (5 bases). Germline V gene sequence: CDR1 GTSNPN, CDR2 SVGIG (reference sequence). The CDR3 contains 16 residues. The germline V and J ends were trimmed by 1 base and 4 bases, with 16 bases remaining between them. The CDR3 loop is CAWSAEGPRGTGELFF. CDR3 DNA: TGTGCCTGGAGTGCCGAGGGCCCCCGGGGCACCGGGGAGCTGTTTTTT.

The rearrangement joins TRBV7-9 to TRBJ1-4, with 7 bases lining up with TRBD1. This CDR3 is 16 amino acids long. From germline, CDR1 is SEHNR and CDR2 FQNEAQ (reference sequence). Trimming at V came to 5 bases and at J to 0 bases, leaving 6 bases not matched to a gene. The CDR3 DNA reads TGTGCCAGCAGCCAACGGACAGGAGCAACTAATGAAAAACTGTTTTTT. Its translation is CASSQRTGATNEKLFF.

The CDR3 is CATPSGWGEQFF. CDR3 DNA sequence: TGTGCCACCCCTAGCGGTTGGGGTGAGCAGTTCTTC. The chain employs TRBV24-1 and TRBJ2-1, with TRBD2 matching over 7 bases. Germline values: CDR1 KGHDR, CDR2 SFDVKD. This CDR3 spans 12 amino acids. The V and J ends lost 9 bases and 9 bases, in that order; junction bases with no gene match: 7.

The chain links TRBV6-4 to TRBJ1-2, with TRBD1 matching 7 bases. V gave up 5 bases and J gave up 5 bases; unmatched junction bases: 14. There are 16 residues in the CDR3. CDR1 is MRHNA, CDR2 SNTAGT, per germline. The CDR3 DNA is TGTGCCAGCAGTCCGACATACCCGGGACAGAGATATGGCTACACCTTC. Its translation is CASSPTYPGQRYGYTF.

The count of this clone is one. The rearrangement uses TRBV3-1 (or the pseudogene TRBV3-2) and TRBJ2-2, with 8 nucleotides matching TRBD2. Trimming at V came to 4 bases and at J to 4 bases, leaving 11 bases not matched to a gene. The germline gives CDR1 LGHDT, CDR2 YNNKEL (reference sequence). The CDR3 runs 17 residues. The CDR3 coding sequence is TGTGCCAGCAGCCTCCATGGGGCGGGAGGTGTCACCGGGGAGCTGTTTTTT. Protein sequence: CASSLHGAGGVTGELFF.

This clone was counted between two and nine times. The chain employs TRBV29-1 and TRBJ1-4; weak D call: TRBD1 (5 bases). V lost 3 bases and J 6 bases, leaving 11 bases between the germline ends. CDR3 length: 13 amino acids. Germline V lookup: CDR1 SQVTM, CDR2 ANQGSEA. The CDR3 DNA reads TGCAGCGTTGATGGTCAGGGTGATGAAAAACTGTTTTTT. As protein: CSVDGQGDEKLFF.

This clone has a single count. The chain recombines TRBV29-1 with TRBJ1-1, with TRBD1 identical over 9 bases. Per germline, CDR1 SQVTM and CDR2 ANQGSEA. With V trimmed by 5 bases and J by 8 bases, 12 bases remained unmatched. This CDR3 contains 14 residues. DNA for the CDR3: TGCAGCGTTTATACCGGGACAGGGTGGTCCGAAGCTTTCTTT. It specifies CSVYTGTGWSEAFF.

A single count supports this clone. The chain is built from TRBV7-2 and TRBJ1-5; D gene unclear. Germline loops: CDR1 SGHTA, CDR2 FQGNSA. This CDR3 contains 16 residues. Trimming stripped 3 bases from V and 0 bases from J, with 12 bases between. CDR3 loop: CASSFGGGYSNQPQHF. The CDR3, as DNA: TGTGCCAGCAGCTTTGGAGGCGGGTATAGCAATCAGCCCCAGCATTTT.

The chain uses TRBV7-2 and TRBJ2-5; TRBD2 agrees at 13 bases. The V and J ends lost 5 bases and 5 bases, in that order; junction bases with no gene match: 8. The length of the CDR3 is 16 residues. Per germline, CDR1 SGHTA and CDR2 FQGNSA. This CDR3 is CASSQRTSGRTETQYF. The CDR3 DNA is TGTGCCAGCAGCCAGAGGACTAGCGGGAGAACGGAGACCCAGTACTTC.

There are a few counts of this clone. The V call is TRBV9, the J call TRBJ1-2; 8 nucleotides line up with TRBD1. J lost 8 bases, V lost 4 bases, and 13 bases had no gene match. Germline assignment: CDR1 SGDLS and CDR2 YYNGEE. The CDR3 covers 15 residues. As DNA, the CDR3 is TGTGCCAGCAGCAGGGGACAGGCGGCGTCGGGCGGCTACACCTTC. Its translation is CASSRGQAASGGYTF.

This clone came up a few times. This chain links TRBV5-1 with TRBJ2-5; tentative D call: TRBD2 (5 bases). Germline V gene sequence: CDR1 SGHRS, CDR2 YFSETQ. The CDR3 is 14 amino acids. The V and J ends lost 1 base and 4 bases respectively, with 11 bases between them. CDR3 DNA: TGCGCCAGCAGCTTGTCGGGGTCCGGAGAGACCCAGTACTTC. Translating gives CASSLSGSGETQYF.

The chain has TRBV19 and TRBJ1-5; D gene unclear. Trimming took 6 bases from V and 2 from J, leaving 14 bases between them. CDR1 is LNHDA, CDR2 SQIVND, per germline (reference sequence). The CDR3 is made up of 15 amino acids. CDR3 amino acids: CASRVKAGGNQPQHF. The DNA of the CDR3 is TGTGCCAGTAGAGTTAAGGCGGGCGGCAATCAGCCCCAGCATTTT.

The rearrangement uses TRBV28 and TRBJ2-3; D is possibly TRBD2 (6 bases). This CDR3 is 17 amino acids long. In germline, CDR1 is MDHEN, CDR2 SYDVKM. V was trimmed by 5 bases and J by 1 base, leaving 19 bases between them. CDR3 sequence reads: CASSRTRLERGTDTQYF. CDR3 nucleotides: TGTGCCAGCAGTCGGACTCGACTAGAACGGGGCACAGATACGCAGTATTTT.

The V and J genes are TRBV7-6 and TRBJ2-3, with 7 bases that match TRBD2. The V segment lost 7 bases and the J segment 2 bases; nucleotides outside the gene matches: 6. CDR3 size: 14 residues. Germline-derived CDR1 and CDR2 are SGHVS and FNYEAQ. CDR3 region: CASTGRGFTDTQYF. CDR3 nucleotides: TGTGCCAGCACCGGGCGGGGGTTCACAGATACGCAGTATTTT. The variable domain in full, completed from reference TRBV7-6 and TRBJ2-3, reads GAGVSQSPRYKVTKRGQDVALRCDPISGHVSLYWYRQALGQGPEFLTYFNYEAQQDKSGLPNDRFSAERPEGSISTLTIQRTEQRDSAMYRCASTGRGFTDTQYFGPGTRLTVL.

V usage is TRBV11-1 and J usage is TRBJ2-2, with 9 bases identical to TRBD2. After removal of 3 bases from V and 5 bases from J, the junction contained 4 bases not matched to a gene. Germline loops: CDR1 SGHAT, CDR2 FQDESV (reference sequence). CDR3 size: 15 residues. Written as DNA, the CDR3 is TGTGCCAGCAGCTTGGCGGGGGGGCTGACCGGGGAGCTGTTTTTT. Protein sequence: CASSLAGGLTGELFF.

The CDR3 sequence is CASSLMSQDYTF. As DNA, the CDR3 is TGTGCCAGCAGCTTAATGTCTCAGGACTACACCTTC. The chain uses TRBV7-9 and TRBJ1-2, with no clear D. The CDR3 extends over 12 amino acids. From germline, CDR1 is SEHNR and CDR2 FQNEAQ (reference sequence). Deletions cut 2 bases from V and 10 bases from J, with 11 bases between.

J is TRBJ1-2 and V is TRBV5-1; no reliable D call. In germline, CDR1 is SGHRS, CDR2 YFSETQ. This CDR3 has 15 amino acids. V lost 1 base to trimming and J lost 1 base, with 11 bases between them. The CDR3 DNA reads TGCGCCAGCAGCTTGCAACCGGGAATTAACTATGGCTACACCTTC. Translation: CASSLQPGINYGYTF.

This sequence joins TRBV11-3 and TRBJ2-7, with D possibly being TRBD1 (5 bases). Germline lookup yields CDR1 SGHNT and CDR2 YENEEA. V lost 1 base and J 7 bases, leaving 8 bases between the germline ends. This CDR3 is 12 amino acids long. The CDR3, as DNA: TGTGCCAGCAGCTTAGTAGCAGGGGAGCAGTACTTC. Encoded protein: CASSLVAGEQYF.